Each of the 25 T cell receptor beta chains below was sequenced from the same sample in a study of identical twins. Each CDR3 protein is one row after TCRdb ran MiXCR on the 5' RACE reads. Altogether 1.5 million to 2 million distinct CDR3 sequences are present, less than 40% being singletons, with the ten largest covering about 0.25%. Sequenced material: cord blood. The receptor set was obtained from a newborn girl in good health.

The table lists this clonotype with a few counts. The chain joins TRBV27 to TRBJ2-3; 11 positions match TRBD1. Trimming at V came to 6 bases and at J to 8 bases, leaving 7 bases not matched to a gene. The CDR3 length is 14 residues. CDR1 MNHEY and CDR2 SMNVEV come from the germline V gene (reference sequence). Here the CDR3 reads CASRGTGGFGTQYF. The CDR3 nucleotides are TGTGCCAGCAGAGGGACAGGGGGATTCGGTACGCAGTATTTT.

The chain recombines TRBV6-1 with TRBJ2-4; D not resolved. V lost 6 bases to trimming and J lost 0 bases, with 15 bases between them. Germline values: CDR1 MNHNS, CDR2 SASEGT. CDR3 size: 16 residues. In DNA, the CDR3 is TGTGCCAGCAGCCTATTATCCAGACTAGCCAAAAACATTCAGTACTTC. This sequence encodes CASSLLSRLAKNIQYF.

The rearrangement links TRBV15 to TRBJ2-1; 10 bases are a match to TRBD2. The trim removed 1 base at V and 2 bases at J, leaving 11 bases unmatched. Germline V gene data show CDR1 as LNHNV and CDR2 as YYDKDF (reference sequence). The CDR3 covers 19 residues. The CDR3 sequence: CATSRAGLANFLPYNEQFF. DNA of the CDR3: TGTGCCACCAGCAGAGCGGGACTAGCGAACTTCCTCCCCTACAATGAGCAGTTCTTC.

V is TRBV7-9 and J is TRBJ1-1, with D unresolved. Trimming stripped 5 bases from V and 1 base from J, with 8 bases between. The CDR3 has 13 amino acids. Germline CDR1 SEHNR, CDR2 FQNEAQ (reference sequence). CDR3 bases: TGTGCCAGCAGCGACTCAGAGAACACTGAAGCTTTCTTT. Translated: CASSDSENTEAFF.

This clonotype has ten or more counts. The chain joins TRBV6-6 to TRBJ2-3; D not certain. The CDR3 consists of 13 residues. Germline V CDR1 and CDR2: MNHNY, SVGAGI (reference sequence). V was shortened by 2 bases and J by 2 bases, with 5 bases between the two germline ends. The CDR3 region has the DNA TGTGCCAGCAGTTACAGGTTCACAGATACGCAGTATTTT. Encoded protein: CASSYRFTDTQYF.

This clonotype was seen at least ten times. The rearrangement joins TRBV28 to TRBJ2-6, with no clear D. Trimming removed 6 bases from V and 0 bases from J, with 9 bases in between. CDR1 is MDHEN and CDR2 is SYDVKM in the germline V gene. The CDR3 spans 15 residues. The chain's CDR3 is CASSLTNSGANVLTF. The CDR3 DNA reads TGTGCCAGCAGCTTGACAAACTCTGGGGCCAACGTCCTGACTTTC.

The rearrangement links TRBV4-2 to TRBJ1-5; 7 positions match TRBD1. This CDR3 spans 16 amino acids. With 3 bases clipped from V and 2 bases from J, the junction kept 7 bases outside the gene matches. Germline CDR1 is LGHNA and CDR2 is YNFKEQ. CDR3 region: CASSQAGTERNQPQHF. The CDR3, as DNA: TGTGCCAGCAGCCAGGCCGGGACAGAGCGCAATCAGCCCCAGCATTTT.

This clonotype was seen only a few times. The chain couples TRBV18 to TRBJ2-7; 7 bases fit TRBD1. Trimming cost V 3 bases and J 6 bases; bases outside gene matches: 8. CDR1 and CDR2 (germline): KGHSH, LQKENI. This CDR3 is 14 amino acids long. DNA of the CDR3: TGTGCCAGCTCACCGGTACAGGGGTTCTTCGAGCAGTACTTC. It specifies CASSPVQGFFEQYF.

The V call is TRBV7-9, the J call TRBJ1-4; the D is unclear. There are 17 residues in the CDR3. The V gene's germline CDR1 is SEHNR and CDR2 FQNEAQ (reference sequence). V lost 0 bases, J lost 0 bases, and 11 bases lay in between. CDR3 nucleotides: TGTGCCAGCAGCTTAGCCATGGTTTGGCCAACTAATGAAAAACTGTTTTTT. Its protein is CASSLAMVWPTNEKLFF.

This chain uses TRBV2 with TRBJ2-1; D uncertain. Per germline, CDR1 SNHLY and CDR2 FYNNEI. The CDR3 has 11 amino acids. Trimming took 8 bases from V and 9 from J, leaving 11 bases between them. CDR3 sequence: CASLWSPEQFF. In DNA, the CDR3 is TGTGCCAGCCTTTGGAGCCCTGAGCAGTTCTTC. The entire variable domain, with the rest obtained from reference TRBV2 and TRBJ2-1, is as follows: EPEVTQTPSHQVTQMGQEVILRCVPISNHLYFYWYRQILGQKVEFLVSFYNNEISEKSEIFDDQFSVERPDGSNFTLKIRSTKLEDSAMYFCASLWSPEQFFGPGTRLTVL.

The chain couples TRBV11-2 to TRBJ2-2; tentatively, D is TRBD1 or TRBD2 (5 bases each). The CDR3 sequence is 14 residues long. V dropped 6 bases and J dropped 5 bases, with 13 bases sitting between them. Germline-derived CDR1 and CDR2 are SGHAT and FQNNGV. CDR3 region: CASSRDAFTGELFF. In nucleotides, the CDR3 is TGTGCCAGCAGTCGGGACGCCTTTACCGGGGAGCTGTTTTTT. The variable domain in full, completed from reference TRBV11-2 and TRBJ2-2, reads EAGVAQSPRYKIIEKRQSVAFWCNPISGHATLYWYQQILGQGPKLLIQFQNNGVVDDSQLPKDRFSAERLKGVDSTLKIQPAKLEDSAVYLCASSRDAFTGELFFGEGSRLTVL.

The V and J genes are TRBV5-1 and TRBJ2-3; D is uncertain. Germline V gene lookup returns CDR1 SGHRS and CDR2 YFSETQ. Between the trimmed V and J ends, which lost 0 bases and 0 bases, there was a span of 11 bases. This CDR3 comprises 16 residues. The CDR3 bases are TGCGCCAGCAGCTTGGCCAGAAGTACTAGCACAGATACGCAGTATTTT. Protein sequence: CASSLARSTSTDTQYF.

This clonotype was found many times. The DNA of the CDR3 is TGTGCCAGCAGCTTCCGAGGCGCGCGGTCCTACAATGAGCAGTTCTTC. This translates into CASSFRGARSYNEQFF. The chain couples TRBV5-5 to TRBJ2-1; D gene ambiguous. Germline V gene data show CDR1 as SGHKS and CDR2 as YYEKEE (reference sequence). Trimming removed 2 bases at V and 1 base at J, with 13 bases between. The length of the CDR3 is 16 residues. Filled out from reference TRBV5-5 and TRBJ2-1, the complete variable domain reads DAGVTQSPTHLIKTRGQQVTLRCSPISGHKSVSWYQQVLGQGPQFIFQYYEKEERGRGNFPDRFSARQFPNYSSELNVNALLLGDSALYLCASSFRGARSYNEQFFGPGTRLTVL.

The genes are TRBV20-1 and TRBJ1-5; D is undetermined. CDR1 and CDR2 from the germline V gene are DFQATT and SNEGSKA (reference sequence). This CDR3 region has 15 residues. The ends were cut back, 6 bases at V and 0 bases at J, with 15 bases in the middle. The CDR3 nucleotides are TGCAGTGCCTACGGGGAGCAGATTAGCAATCAGCCCCAGCATTTT. This sequence encodes CSAYGEQISNQPQHF.

This clonotype was detected many times. An end of the junction does not agree with germline; a read error may underlie this. The J gene is TRBJ2-1, the V gene TRBV11-1; D possibly corresponds to TRBD1 (6 bases). Germline V gene sequence: CDR1 SGHAT, CDR2 FQDESV (reference sequence). CDR3 length equals 12 residues. CDR3 sequence: CASSGWDNQQFF. The CDR3 nucleotides are TGTGCCAGCAGCGGATGGGACAATCAGCAGTTCTTC.

Many counts were recorded for this clonotype. This chain links TRBV7-2 with TRBJ2-1; TRBD1 matches at 8 bases. The J segment lost 7 bases and the V segment lost 5 bases, leaving 4 bases of the junction unmatched. Germline V gene data show CDR1 as SGHTA and CDR2 as FQGNSA. This CDR3 has 13 residues. The CDR3 protein is CASSVHRGNEQFF. CDR3 in DNA: TGTGCCAGCAGCGTACACAGGGGGAATGAGCAGTTCTTC.

J is TRBJ2-2 and V is TRBV19; 9 bases agree with TRBD2. Germline-derived CDR1 and CDR2 are LNHDA and SQIVND (reference sequence). The CDR3 has 14 residues. With 3 bases clipped from V and 9 bases from J, the junction kept 5 bases outside the gene matches. The CDR3 DNA reads as TGTGCCAGTAGTATTGGTAGCGGGGGCAGGGAGCTGTTTTTT. This translates into CASSIGSGGRELFF.

This clonotype was observed a handful of times. This sequence joins TRBV12-3 or TRBV12-4 and TRBJ2-1, with a tentative D call TRBD2 (6 bases). This CDR3 is 17 amino acids long. Trimming took off 5 bases at V and 7 bases at J, with 24 bases between the two ends. The CDR3 is CASSQGRTLTEGNEQFF. The CDR3 DNA is TGTGCCAGCAGTCAAGGGAGAACACTCACGGAGGGAAATGAGCAGTTCTTC.

The V and J genes are TRBV6-1 and TRBJ2-3; 7 bases are a match to TRBD2. The CDR3 covers 16 residues. In germline, CDR1 is MNHNS, CDR2 SASEGT. Unmatched junction bases numbered 12, after V lost 6 bases and J lost 3 bases. CDR3 amino acids: CASRFIGLVGTDTQYF. As DNA, the CDR3 is TGTGCCAGCAGGTTTATAGGACTAGTCGGTACAGATACGCAGTATTTT.

The chain carries TRBV20-1 and TRBJ2-7, with TRBD2 as a possible D gene (5 bases). Germline V gene data show CDR1 as DFQATT and CDR2 as SNEGSKA (reference sequence). The CDR3 sequence is 14 residues long. V dropped 5 bases and J dropped 0 bases, with 14 bases sitting between them. This CDR3 is CSASGRAISYEQYF. CDR3 DNA: TGCAGTGCTTCCGGGCGGGCTATCTCCTACGAGCAGTACTTC.

This clonotype has more than one count but fewer than ten. The gene calls are TRBV9 and TRBJ2-1; D gene uncertain. CDR3 length: 13 amino acids. Germline CDR1 and CDR2: SGDLS and YYNGEE. Trimming cost V 0 bases and J 5 bases, with 6 bases left between them. The CDR3 DNA is TGTGCCAGCAGCGTAGATTTCCACAATGAGCAGTTCTTC. It codes for CASSVDFHNEQFF.

The V and J genes are TRBV24-1 and TRBJ2-7, with D hard to call. Trimming took 1 base from V and 9 from J, leaving 9 bases between them. The CDR3 is 12 residues long. Germline CDR1 is KGHDR and CDR2 is SFDVKD. As DNA, the CDR3 is TGTGCCACCAGTGATTTTAACCAAAGGCAGTACTTC. Amino acids: CATSDFNQRQYF.

The chain joins TRBV12-3 or TRBV12-4 to TRBJ1-2; 7 bases line up with TRBD1. The CDR3 extends over 14 amino acids. Germline trimming cut 2 bases from V and 6 bases from J; bases unmatched to any gene: 6. DNA for the CDR3: TGTGCCAGCAGTTTAATAGGGACAGCGAATGGCTACACCTTC. This encodes CASSLIGTANGYTF.

The chain is built from TRBV11-2 and TRBJ2-3; 13 bases are shared with TRBD2. Unmatched junction bases numbered 8, after V lost 0 bases and J lost 2 bases. This CDR3 contains 19 residues. The germline CDR1 and CDR2 sequences are SGHAT and FQNNGV. CDR3 bases: TGTGCCAGCAGCTTAGACTGGGACACTAGCGGGGGGGCCACAGATACGCAGTATTTT. Translation gives CASSLDWDTSGGATDTQYF.

In the case of this clonotype: This may come from a read error, since a much larger clone is one base off. The chain links TRBV20-1 to TRBJ2-1; D possibly corresponds to TRBD2 (5 bases). V was clipped by 1 base and J by 3 bases, with 10 bases between them. CDR3 size: 14 residues. CDR1 is DFQATT and CDR2 is SNEGSKA in the germline V gene (reference sequence). The CDR3 loop is CSARGPAVYNEQFF. CDR3 nucleotides: TGCAGTGCTAGAGGACCAGCGGTCTACAATGAGCAGTTCTTC.